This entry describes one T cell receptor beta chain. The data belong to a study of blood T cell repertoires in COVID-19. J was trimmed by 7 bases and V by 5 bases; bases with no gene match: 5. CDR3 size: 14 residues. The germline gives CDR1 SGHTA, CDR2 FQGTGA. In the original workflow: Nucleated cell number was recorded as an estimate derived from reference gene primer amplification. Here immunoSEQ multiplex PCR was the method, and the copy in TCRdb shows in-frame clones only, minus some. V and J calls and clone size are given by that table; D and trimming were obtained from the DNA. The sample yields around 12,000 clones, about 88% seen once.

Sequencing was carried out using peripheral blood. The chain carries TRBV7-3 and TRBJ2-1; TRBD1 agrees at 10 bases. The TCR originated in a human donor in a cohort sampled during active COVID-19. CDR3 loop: CASSLGQGENEQFF. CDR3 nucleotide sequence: TGTGCCAGCAGCCTCGGACAGGGGGAGAATGAGCAGTTCTTC.